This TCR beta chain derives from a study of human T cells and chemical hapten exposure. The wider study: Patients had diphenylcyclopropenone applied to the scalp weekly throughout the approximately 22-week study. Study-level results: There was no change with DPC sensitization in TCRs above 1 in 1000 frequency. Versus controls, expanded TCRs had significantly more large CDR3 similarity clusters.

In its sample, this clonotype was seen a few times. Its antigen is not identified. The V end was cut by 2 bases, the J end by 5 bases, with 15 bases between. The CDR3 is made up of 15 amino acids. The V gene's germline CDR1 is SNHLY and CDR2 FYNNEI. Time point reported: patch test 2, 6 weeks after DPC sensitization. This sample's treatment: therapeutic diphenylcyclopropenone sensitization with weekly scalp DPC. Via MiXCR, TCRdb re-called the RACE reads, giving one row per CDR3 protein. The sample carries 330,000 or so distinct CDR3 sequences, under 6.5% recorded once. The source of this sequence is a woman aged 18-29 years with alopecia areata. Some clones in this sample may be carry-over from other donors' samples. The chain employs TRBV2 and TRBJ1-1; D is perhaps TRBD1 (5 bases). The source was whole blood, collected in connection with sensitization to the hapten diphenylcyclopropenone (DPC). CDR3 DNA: TGTGCCAGCAGTGAAAGAGGGGCGGGCGGAACTGAAGCTTTCTTT. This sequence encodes CASSERGAGGTEAFF.